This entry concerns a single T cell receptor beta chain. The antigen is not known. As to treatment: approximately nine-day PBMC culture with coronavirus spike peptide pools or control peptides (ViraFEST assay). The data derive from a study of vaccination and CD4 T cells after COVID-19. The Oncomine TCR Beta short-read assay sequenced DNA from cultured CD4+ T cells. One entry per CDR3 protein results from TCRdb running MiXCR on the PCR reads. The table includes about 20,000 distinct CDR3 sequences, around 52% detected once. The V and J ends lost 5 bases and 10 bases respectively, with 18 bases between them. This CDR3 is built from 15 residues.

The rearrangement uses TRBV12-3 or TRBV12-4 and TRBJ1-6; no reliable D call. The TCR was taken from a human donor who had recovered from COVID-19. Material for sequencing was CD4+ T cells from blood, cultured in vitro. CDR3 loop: CASSPGNTIGSPLHF. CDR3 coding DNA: TGTGCCAGCAGTCCTGGGAATACAATAGGGTCACCCCTCCACTTT.